The 26 T cell receptor beta chains listed next were all sequenced from one sample in a study of Tregs in tolerant kidney transplant recipients. Using immunoSEQ multiplex PCR, the repertoire was profiled, and TCRdb retains in-frame clones only, with some absent. The sample lists tens of thousands of clones, 93% occurring once. Recipients received nonmyeloablative bone marrow transplants from related graft donors, with transient mixed chimerism. The material was CD4+ T cells from blood (PBMCs), obtained 12 months after the transplant. The source of these receptors is a human patient who received a combined kidney and bone marrow transplant. The graft donor may have given rise to some T cells.

The CDR3 is CASSSSQAGNEQFF. The DNA for the CDR3 is TGTGCCAGCAGCTCCTCCCAGGCTGGCAATGAGCAGTTCTTC. This chain connects TRBV7-2 to TRBJ2-1; D gene ambiguous. Germline V gives CDR1 SGHTA, CDR2 FQGNSA. The ends were cut back, 4 bases at V and 6 bases at J, with 13 bases in the middle. The CDR3 covers 14 residues.

This chain links TRBV9 with TRBJ2-3; 8 bases are shared with TRBD2. Trimming cost V 4 bases and J 1 base; bases outside gene matches: 8. CDR1 is SGDLS and CDR2 is YYNGEE in the germline V gene. The length of the CDR3 is 16 residues. CDR3 residues: CASSPQAGAGTDTQYF. The CDR3 coding sequence is TGTGCCAGCAGCCCACAAGCGGGGGCCGGCACAGATACGCAGTATTTT.

The rearrangement links TRBV9 to TRBJ2-7; D is possibly TRBD1 (5 bases). Germline loops: CDR1 SGDLS, CDR2 YYNGEE. V was pared by 4 bases and J by 6 bases, with 11 bases between. This CDR3 has 12 residues. This CDR3 reads CASSLDSAEQYF. The CDR3 DNA follows: TGTGCCAGCAGCCTCGACAGTGCCGAGCAGTACTTC.

The rearrangement uses TRBV7-9 and TRBJ2-1; 8 bases line up with TRBD2. Germline-derived CDR1 and CDR2 are SEHNR and FQNEAQ (reference sequence). The CDR3 length is 15 residues. Unmatched junction bases numbered 6, after V lost 5 bases and J lost 3 bases. The CDR3, as DNA: TGTGCCAGCAGCGTGAGCGGGAGTAACTACAATGAGCAGTTCTTC. As protein: CASSVSGSNYNEQFF.

On this clone itself: Relative to the germline gene, one junction end is altered; a read error may explain this. The chain links TRBV7-2 to TRBJ2-1, with D possibly TRBD2 on 5 matching bases. Per the germline V gene, CDR1 is SGHTA and CDR2 is FQGNSA. This CDR3 is built from 15 residues. CDR3 amino acids: CASSLAIRGNNEQFF. The CDR3 DNA sequence: TGTGCCAGCAGCCTAGCCATACGGGGTAACAATGAGCAGTTCTTC. Variable domain in full (rest from reference TRBV7-2 and TRBJ2-1): GAGVSQSPSNKVTEKGKDVELRCDPISGHTALYWYRQSLGQGLEFLIYFQGNSAPDKSGLPSDRFSAERTGGSVSTLTIQRTQQEDSAVYLCASSLAIRGNNEQFFGPGTRLTVL.

CDR3 nucleotide sequence: TGTGCCATCAGACGGACTAGCGATGAGACCCAGTACTTC. This encodes CAIRRTSDETQYF. V gene TRBV10-3 combines with J gene TRBJ2-5; 9 bases are shared with TRBD2. The CDR3 spans 13 residues. CDR1 ENHRY and CDR2 SYGVKD come from the germline V gene. V trimming: 6 bases; J trimming: 5 bases; junction bases outside the gene matches: 4.

The chain carries TRBV11-3 and TRBJ2-3, with D possibly TRBD2 on 5 matching bases. This CDR3 contains 15 residues. From germline, CDR1 is SGHNT and CDR2 YENEEA. Trimming cost V 5 bases and J 0 bases, with 12 bases left between them. The CDR3 loop is CASSRRLSSTDTQYF. Here the CDR3 DNA reads TGTGCCAGCAGCAGACGACTATCTAGCACAGATACGCAGTATTTT.

This chain uses TRBV9 with TRBJ1-3, with D perhaps TRBD1 (5 bases). CDR1 is SGDLS and CDR2 is YYNGEE in the germline V gene. This CDR3 comprises 16 residues. Trimming pared 0 bases from V and 0 bases from J, leaving 10 bases between. In DNA form, the CDR3 reads TGTGCCAGCAGCGTAGGGGAGGGGAACTCTGGAAACACCATATATTTT. Translation gives CASSVGEGNSGNTIYF.

About this clone itself: At the DNA level, this CDR3 is encoded by other sequences in the same sample as well. The V gene is TRBV7-6, the J gene TRBJ1-6; 10 bases align to TRBD1. Looked up from germline, CDR1 is SGHVS and CDR2 is FNYEAQ. The length of the CDR3 is 17 residues. Germline trimming cut 6 bases from V and 6 bases from J; bases unmatched to any gene: 11. DNA of the CDR3: TGTGCCAGCAGTACAGAGACAGGGGGCGGCCTTAATTCACCCCTCCACTTT. It is translated as CASSTETGGGLNSPLHF.

The CDR3 DNA sequence: TGTGCCAGCTCACCAGGGGGCCTTTACGCTGGCTACACCTTC. It is translated as CASSPGGLYAGYTF. The genes are TRBV18 and TRBJ1-2, with TRBD1 as a possible D gene (6 bases). The germline V gene has CDR1 KGHSH and CDR2 LQKENI. The CDR3 is made up of 14 amino acids. V lost 2 bases and J lost 7, with 14 bases in between.

J is TRBJ2-1 and V is TRBV7-3; 7 bases agree with TRBD2. CDR3 length: 14 residues. Per the germline V gene, CDR1 is SGHTA and CDR2 is FQGTGA. The V gene end was trimmed by 2 bases and the J gene end by 6 bases; junction bases not matched to a gene: 4. DNA of the CDR3: TGTGCCAGCAGCTTATCGGGGACTACCAATGAGCAGTTCTTC. Its translation: CASSLSGTTNEQFF.

The J gene is TRBJ1-2, the V gene TRBV28; D not resolved. Germline V gives CDR1 MDHEN, CDR2 SYDVKM. V lost 2 bases, J lost 7 bases, and 11 bases lay in between. The CDR3 loop spans 13 amino acids. CDR3 DNA: TGTGCCAGCAGTTTAGTGAGGGCCGGTGGCTACACCTTC. This gives the protein CASSLVRAGGYTF.

The rearrangement uses TRBV23-1 and TRBJ1-2; tentatively, D is TRBD1 (6 bases). TRBV23-1 is an open reading frame, and its role is uncertain. CDR3 size: 16 residues. V dropped 3 bases and J dropped 5 bases, with 19 bases sitting between them. CDR3 in DNA: TGCGCCAGCAGTCAGACGCAGACCGGGACACAGTATGGCTACACCTTC. It yields the protein CASSQTQTGTQYGYTF.

V gene TRBV5-1 combines with J gene TRBJ1-5, with D perhaps TRBD1 (5 bases). The CDR3 loop spans 14 amino acids. Germline loops: CDR1 SGHRS, CDR2 YFSETQ. With 2 bases removed from V and 6 bases from J, the gap between germline ends came to 12 bases. For the CDR3, the DNA is TGCGCCAGCAGCTTTGGCCCGGGGGGTCAGCCCCAGCATTTT. It yields the protein CASSFGPGGQPQHF. The whole variable domain, filled in from reference TRBV5-1 and TRBJ1-5, reads KAGVTQTPRYLIKTRGQQVTLSCSPISGHRSVSWYQQTPGQGLQFLFEYFSETQRNKGNFPGRFSGRQFSNSRSEMNVSTLELGDSALYLCASSFGPGGQPQHFGDGTRLSIL.

The chain is built from TRBV4-3 and TRBJ2-3, with D possibly being TRBD2 (5 bases). Germline CDR1 and CDR2: LGHNA and YSLEER. The CDR3 sequence is 16 residues long. V lost 0 bases and J 4 bases, leaving 14 bases between the germline ends. CDR3 in DNA: TGCGCCAGCAGCCAAGATACGGGGAATGTGGCAGATACGCAGTATTTT. The encoded protein is CASSQDTGNVADTQYF.

The CDR3 sequence: CASRYTGLGNTEAFF. The CDR3 nucleotides are TGTGCCAGCAGATATACAGGGCTAGGGAACACTGAAGCTTTCTTT. The rearrangement uses TRBV7-2 and TRBJ1-1; D perhaps matches TRBD1 (6 bases). Germline CDR1 reads SGHTA; CDR2 reads FQGNSA. Trimming pared 6 bases from V and 1 base from J, leaving 15 bases between. The CDR3 extends over 15 amino acids.

The chain is built from TRBV19 and TRBJ1-2; 8 bases align to TRBD1. Germline V gene sequence: CDR1 LNHDA, CDR2 SQIVND (reference sequence). The CDR3 contains 15 residues. The V segment lost 8 bases and the J segment 3 bases; nucleotides outside the gene matches: 11. CDR3 amino acids: CASADRGWADYGYTF. The CDR3 DNA reads TGTGCCAGTGCCGACAGGGGTTGGGCTGACTATGGCTACACCTTC. Full variable domain (rest looked up from reference TRBV19 and TRBJ1-2): DGGITQSPKYLFRKEGQNVTLSCEQNLNHDAMYWYRQDPGQGLRLIYYSQIVNDFQKGDIAEGYSVSREKKESFPLTVTSAQKNPTAFYLCASADRGWADYGYTFGSGTRLTVV.

V is TRBV27 and J is TRBJ2-2, with TRBD1 identical over 8 bases. Looked up from germline, CDR1 is MNHEY and CDR2 is SMNVEV (reference sequence). J gave up 1 base and V 5 bases, and 9 bases lay outside the gene matches. The CDR3 totals 17 residues. The CDR3 loop is CASSLYPGTGNTGELFF. CDR3 coding DNA: TGTGCCAGCAGTCTATACCCGGGGACAGGGAACACCGGGGAGCTGTTTTTT.

The chain is built from TRBV18 and TRBJ2-1; perhaps TRBD2 as D (6 bases). V lost 5 bases and J 8 bases, leaving 16 bases between the germline ends. Germline CDR1 reads KGHSH; CDR2 reads LQKENI. There are 14 residues in the CDR3. The CDR3: CASSSGTRVDEQFF. The CDR3 coding sequence is TGTGCCAGCTCATCCGGGACTCGAGTAGATGAGCAGTTCTTC. Full variable domain (missing parts from reference TRBV18 and TRBJ2-1): NAGVMQNPRHLVRRRGQEARLRCSPMKGHSHVYWYRQLPEEGLKFMVYLQKENIIDESGMPKERFSAEFPKEGPSILRIQQVVRGDSAAYFCASSSGTRVDEQFFGPGTRLTVL.

The sample holds one count of this clone. The chain combines TRBV5-1 with TRBJ2-2, with D perhaps matching TRBD2 (6 bases). The ends were cut back, 2 bases at V and 2 bases at J, with 7 bases in the middle. Germline V gene data show CDR1 as SGHRS and CDR2 as YFSETQ. This CDR3 has 14 amino acids. CDR3 region: CASSFGGNTGELFF. CDR3 DNA sequence: TGCGCCAGCAGCTTCGGGGGAAACACCGGGGAGCTGTTTTTT.

This rearrangement joins TRBV7-9 to TRBJ2-1, with 9 bases matching TRBD2. CDR3 length: 16 amino acids. V lost 4 bases and J lost 6; bases outside the gene matches: 10. CDR1 SEHNR and CDR2 FQNEAQ come from the germline V gene (reference sequence). The CDR3 region is CASSSIAGANFNEQFF. The CDR3 DNA reads as TGTGCCAGCAGCTCAATAGCGGGGGCTAACTTCAATGAGCAGTTCTTC.

The chain couples TRBV5-8 to TRBJ1-2; D call uncertain. This CDR3 has 16 residues. Per the germline V gene, CDR1 is SGHTS and CDR2 is YDEGEE. Between the trimmed V and J ends, which lost 2 bases and 1 base, there was a span of 15 bases. The CDR3 nucleotides are TGTGCCAGCAGCTTTGATCGCAACTCCTTTAACTATGGCTACACCTTC. Translated: CASSFDRNSFNYGYTF.

V gene TRBV5-1 combines with J gene TRBJ1-4; D gene uncertain. CDR3 length: 14 amino acids. Germline V gene data show CDR1 as SGHRS and CDR2 as YFSETQ. Trimming took off 2 bases at V and 8 bases at J, with 13 bases between the two ends. The CDR3 here is CASSFGREEEKLFF. DNA for the CDR3: TGCGCCAGCAGCTTCGGCCGGGAGGAGGAAAAACTGTTTTTT.

CDR3 residues: CASSSTQGYEQYF. CDR3 DNA: TGTGCCAGCAGCTCAACCCAGGGTTACGAGCAGTACTTC. The chain has TRBV7-2 and TRBJ2-7, with D maybe TRBD1 (5 bases). This CDR3 has 13 amino acids. Germline CDR1 SGHTA, CDR2 FQGNSA. V was clipped by 4 bases and J by 4 bases, with 11 bases between them.

The chain employs TRBV5-1 and TRBJ2-5, with D hard to call. The germline V gene has CDR1 SGHRS and CDR2 YFSETQ. V lost 2 bases and J 5 bases, leaving 10 bases between the germline ends. This CDR3 is 13 amino acids long. CDR3 loop: CASSFWSGETQYF. The DNA for the CDR3 is TGCGCCAGCAGCTTTTGGAGTGGGGAGACCCAGTACTTC.

The J gene is TRBJ1-2, the V gene TRBV4-2; 10 nucleotides align to TRBD1. This CDR3 has 17 residues. Germline values: CDR1 LGHNA, CDR2 YNFKEQ. J gave up 3 bases and V 0 bases, and 7 bases lay outside the gene matches. The CDR3 sequence: CASSQELRTGGYYGYTF. CDR3 in DNA: TGTGCCAGCAGCCAAGAATTGCGGACAGGGGGGTACTATGGCTACACCTTC.